This TCR beta chain was recovered during a study of T cell repertoires in cytomegalovirus infection. A single record per CDR3 protein comes from TCRdb applying MiXCR to the reads. The sample includes about 600,000 distinct CDR3 sequences, 20% to 25% of them seen just once. Trimming removed 8 bases at V and 2 bases at J, with 18 bases between. The CDR3 is made up of 15 amino acids. CDR1 is LNHDA, CDR2 SQIVND, per germline (reference sequence). The gene calls are TRBV19 and TRBJ1-2; D may be TRBD1 (5 bases). This clonotype was obtained from a human donor in good health (CMV status not recorded). Some clones in this sample may be carry-over from other donors' samples. Source material: CD8+ T cells from PBMCs. In nucleotides, the CDR3 is TGTGCCAGTCGGGGGACTCGGACGGAGAACTATGGCTACACCTTC. This translates into CASRGTRTENYGYTF.